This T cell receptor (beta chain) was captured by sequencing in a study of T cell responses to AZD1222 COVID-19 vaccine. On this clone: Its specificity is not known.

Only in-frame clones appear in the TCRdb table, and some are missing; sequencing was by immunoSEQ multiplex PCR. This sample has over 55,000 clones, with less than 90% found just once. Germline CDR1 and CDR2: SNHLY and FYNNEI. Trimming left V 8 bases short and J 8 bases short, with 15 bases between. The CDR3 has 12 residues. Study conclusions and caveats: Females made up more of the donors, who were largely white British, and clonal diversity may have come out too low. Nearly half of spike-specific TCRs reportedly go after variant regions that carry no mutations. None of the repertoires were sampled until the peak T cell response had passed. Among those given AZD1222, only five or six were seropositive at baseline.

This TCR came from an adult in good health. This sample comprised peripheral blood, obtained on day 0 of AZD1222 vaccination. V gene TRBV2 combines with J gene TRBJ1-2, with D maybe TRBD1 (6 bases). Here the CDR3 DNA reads TGTGCCAGCGGAGGGGGGGAGGAGGGCTACACCTTC. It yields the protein CASGGGEEGYTF. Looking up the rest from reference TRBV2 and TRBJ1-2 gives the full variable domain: EPEVTQTPSHQVTQMGQEVILRCVPISNHLYFYWYRQILGQKVEFLVSFYNNEISEKSEIFDDQFSVERPDGSNFTLKIRSTKLEDSAMYFCASGGGEEGYTFGSGTRLTVV.